This T cell receptor (beta chain) was identified in a study of blood T cell repertoires in COVID-19. On the study more broadly: Material from acute and convalescent COVID-19 was sourced from the United States, Italy and Spain. PBMCs, B-cell-depleted T cells, or T cells provided the cDNA or gDNA that made up the material.

Authors' data handling: From reference gene primer amplification, estimates of nucleated cell counts were derived. Sequencing used immunoSEQ multiplex PCR; TCRdb keeps in-frame clones, though not all of them. D and trimming were read from the DNA, whereas the V and J calls and clone size are those reported in that table. The sample consists of 200,000 to 300,000 clones, about 89% of them appearing once. This clone was detected only a few times. Germline V gives CDR1 SNHLY, CDR2 FYNNEI. J gave up 4 bases and V 9 bases, and 2 bases lay outside the gene matches. The CDR3 is 12 amino acids. The chain couples TRBV2 to TRBJ1-3, with 8 bases lining up with TRBD1. Material for sequencing was peripheral blood. This receptor was taken from a man aged 40-50 years who had recovered from COVID-19. CDR3 residues: CARTGDGNTIYF. In nucleotides, the CDR3 is TGTGCCAGGACAGGGGACGGAAACACCATATATTTT.